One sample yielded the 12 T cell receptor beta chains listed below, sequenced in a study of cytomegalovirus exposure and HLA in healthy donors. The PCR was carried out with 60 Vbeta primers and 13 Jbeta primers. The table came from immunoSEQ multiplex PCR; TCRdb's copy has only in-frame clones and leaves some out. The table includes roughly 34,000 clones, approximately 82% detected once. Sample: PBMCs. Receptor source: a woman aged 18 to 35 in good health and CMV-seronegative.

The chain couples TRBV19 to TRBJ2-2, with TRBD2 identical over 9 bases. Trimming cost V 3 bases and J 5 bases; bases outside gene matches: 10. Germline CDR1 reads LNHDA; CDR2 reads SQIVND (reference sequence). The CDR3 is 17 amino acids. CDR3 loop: CASSIRVAGEGTGELFF. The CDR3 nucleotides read TGTGCCAGTAGTATTAGGGTAGCGGGGGAAGGGACCGGGGAGCTGTTTTTT.

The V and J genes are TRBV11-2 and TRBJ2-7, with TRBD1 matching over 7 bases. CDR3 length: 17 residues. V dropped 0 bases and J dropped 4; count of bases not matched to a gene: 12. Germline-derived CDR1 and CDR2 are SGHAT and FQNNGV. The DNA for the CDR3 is TGTGCCAGCAGCTTAGAGCGACAGGGTCTAATTTTTTACGAGCAGTACTTC. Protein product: CASSLERQGLIFYEQYF.

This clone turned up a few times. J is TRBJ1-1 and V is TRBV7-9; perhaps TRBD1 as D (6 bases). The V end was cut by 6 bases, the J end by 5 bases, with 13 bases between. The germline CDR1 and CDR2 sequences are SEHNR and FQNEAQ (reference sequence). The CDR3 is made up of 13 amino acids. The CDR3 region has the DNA TGTGCCAGCAGGGAAAGACAGGAGACTGAAGCTTTCTTT. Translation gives CASRERQETEAFF.

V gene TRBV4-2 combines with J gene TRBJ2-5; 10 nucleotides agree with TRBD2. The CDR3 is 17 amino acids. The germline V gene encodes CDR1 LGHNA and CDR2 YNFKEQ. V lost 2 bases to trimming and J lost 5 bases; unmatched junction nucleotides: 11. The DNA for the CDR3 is TGTGCCAGCAGCCAAAACCTTATAGCGGGGGGAGAGGAGACCCAGTACTTC. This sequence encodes CASSQNLIAGGEETQYF.

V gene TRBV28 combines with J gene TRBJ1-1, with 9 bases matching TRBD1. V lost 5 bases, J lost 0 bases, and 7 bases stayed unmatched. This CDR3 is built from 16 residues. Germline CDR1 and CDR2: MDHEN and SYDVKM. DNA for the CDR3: TGTGCCAGCAGTCGATGGACAGGGGCCATGAACACTGAAGCTTTCTTT. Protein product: CASSRWTGAMNTEAFF.

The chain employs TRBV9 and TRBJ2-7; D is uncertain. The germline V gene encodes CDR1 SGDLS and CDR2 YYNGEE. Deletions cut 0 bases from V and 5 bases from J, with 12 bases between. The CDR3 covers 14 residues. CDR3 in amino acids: CASSVELEKDEQYF. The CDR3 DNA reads TGTGCCAGCAGCGTAGAGTTAGAGAAAGACGAGCAGTACTTC.

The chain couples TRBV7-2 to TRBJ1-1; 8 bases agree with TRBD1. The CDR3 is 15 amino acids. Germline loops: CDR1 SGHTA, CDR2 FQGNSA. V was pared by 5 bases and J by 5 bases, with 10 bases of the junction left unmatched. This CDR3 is CASSTDHRGWTEAFF. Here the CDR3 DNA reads TGTGCCAGCAGCACAGACCACAGGGGGTGGACTGAAGCTTTCTTT.

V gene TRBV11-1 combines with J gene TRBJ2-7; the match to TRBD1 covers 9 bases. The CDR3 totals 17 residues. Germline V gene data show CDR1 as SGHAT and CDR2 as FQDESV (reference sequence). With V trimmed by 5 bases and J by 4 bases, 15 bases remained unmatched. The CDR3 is CASSRTQTTGGKYEQYF. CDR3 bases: TGTGCCAGCAGCCGAACCCAAACCACAGGGGGCAAATACGAGCAGTACTTC.

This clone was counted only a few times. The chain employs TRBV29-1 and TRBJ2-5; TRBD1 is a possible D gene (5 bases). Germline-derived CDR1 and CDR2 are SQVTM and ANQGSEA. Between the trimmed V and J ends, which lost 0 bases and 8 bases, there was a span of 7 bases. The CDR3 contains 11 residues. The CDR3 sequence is CSVEDQGTQYF. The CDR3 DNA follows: TGCAGCGTTGAAGATCAGGGAACCCAGTACTTC.

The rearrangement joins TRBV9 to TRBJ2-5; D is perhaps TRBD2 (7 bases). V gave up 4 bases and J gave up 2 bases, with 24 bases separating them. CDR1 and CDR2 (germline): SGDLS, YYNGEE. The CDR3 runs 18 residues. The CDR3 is CASSRGGTNDLNQETQYF. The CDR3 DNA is TGTGCCAGCAGCAGGGGGGGAACGAACGATCTTAATCAAGAGACCCAGTACTTC.

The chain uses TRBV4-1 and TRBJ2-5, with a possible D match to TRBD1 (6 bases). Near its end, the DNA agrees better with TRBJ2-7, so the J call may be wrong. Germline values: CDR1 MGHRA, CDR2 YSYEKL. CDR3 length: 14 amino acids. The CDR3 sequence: CASSLSDRFNEQYF. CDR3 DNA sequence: TGCGCCAGCAGCCTATCGGACAGATTCAACGAGCAGTACTTC.

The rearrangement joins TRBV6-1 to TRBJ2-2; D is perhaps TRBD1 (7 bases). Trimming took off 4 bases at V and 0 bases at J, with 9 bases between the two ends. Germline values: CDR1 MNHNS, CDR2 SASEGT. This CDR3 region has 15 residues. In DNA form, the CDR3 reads TGTGCCAGCAGTGCCAGGGGGGCGAACACCGGGGAGCTGTTTTTT. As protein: CASSARGANTGELFF.